This T cell receptor beta chain was profiled in a study of T cells expressing NK-cell markers. The overall study: Source material for TCR beta repertoires consisted of sorted CD3+CD56+NKG2C+, CD3+CD56+NKG2C- and CD3+CD56-NKG2C+ T cells.

Notes on this clonotype: Its antigen is unidentified.

This CDR3 is built from 15 residues. Germline lookup yields CDR1 SGHNT and CDR2 YENEEA. Whole-study findings and limits: HCMV specificity was not established for the expanded NKG2C+ T cell clones. A handful of donors carried dominant NKG2C+ clonotypes that made up roughly 1.0-8% of their CD8+ T cells.

TCRdb reprocessed the 5' RACE reads and reports one entry per CDR3 protein, with no DNA. The sample yields about 150,000 distinct CDR3 sequences, of which the top ten take up 37%. The genes are TRBV11-3 and TRBJ1-2; there is no DNA to check the TCRdb D call of TRBD1. The clonotype originates from a woman in her 50s in good health. The specimen was blood T cells: a sorted CD56 or NKG2C T cell subset, CD4+ or CD8+ T cells, or bulk PBMC T cells (not recorded which). The CDR3: CASSSLTGDNYGYTF.